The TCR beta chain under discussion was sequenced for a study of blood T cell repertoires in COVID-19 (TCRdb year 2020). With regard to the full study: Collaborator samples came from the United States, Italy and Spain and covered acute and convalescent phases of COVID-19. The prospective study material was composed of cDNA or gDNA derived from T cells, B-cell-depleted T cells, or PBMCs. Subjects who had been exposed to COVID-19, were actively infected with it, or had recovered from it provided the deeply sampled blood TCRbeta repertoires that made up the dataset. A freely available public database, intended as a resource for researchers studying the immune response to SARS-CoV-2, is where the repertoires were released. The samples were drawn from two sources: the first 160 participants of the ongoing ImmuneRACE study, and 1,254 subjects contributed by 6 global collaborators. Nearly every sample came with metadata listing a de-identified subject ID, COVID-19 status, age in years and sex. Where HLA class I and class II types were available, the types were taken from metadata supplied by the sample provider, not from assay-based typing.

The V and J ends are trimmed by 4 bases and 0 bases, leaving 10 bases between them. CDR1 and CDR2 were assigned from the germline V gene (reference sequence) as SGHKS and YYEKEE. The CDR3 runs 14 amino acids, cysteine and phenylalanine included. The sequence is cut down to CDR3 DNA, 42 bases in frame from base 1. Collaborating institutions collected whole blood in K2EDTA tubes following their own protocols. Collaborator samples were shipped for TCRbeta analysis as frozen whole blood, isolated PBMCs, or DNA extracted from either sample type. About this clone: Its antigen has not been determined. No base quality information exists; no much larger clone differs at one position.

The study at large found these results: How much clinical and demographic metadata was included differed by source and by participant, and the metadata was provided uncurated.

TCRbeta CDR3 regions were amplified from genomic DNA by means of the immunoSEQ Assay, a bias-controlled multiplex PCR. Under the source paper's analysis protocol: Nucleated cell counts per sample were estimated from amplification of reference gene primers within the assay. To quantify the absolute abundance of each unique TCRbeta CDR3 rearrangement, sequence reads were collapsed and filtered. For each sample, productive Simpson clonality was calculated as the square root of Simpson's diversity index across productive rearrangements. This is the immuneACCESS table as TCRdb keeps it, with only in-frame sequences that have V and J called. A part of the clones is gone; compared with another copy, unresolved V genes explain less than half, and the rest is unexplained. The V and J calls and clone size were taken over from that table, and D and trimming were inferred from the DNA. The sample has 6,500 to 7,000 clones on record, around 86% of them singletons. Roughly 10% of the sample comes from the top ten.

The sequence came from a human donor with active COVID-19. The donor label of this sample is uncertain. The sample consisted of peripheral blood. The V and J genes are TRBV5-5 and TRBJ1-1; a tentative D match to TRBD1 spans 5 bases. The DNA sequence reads TGTGCCAGCAGCCCGGGACTGATGAACACTGAAGCTTTCTTT. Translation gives CASSPGLMNTEAFF.